This is a list of T cell receptor beta chains from one sample in a study of blood T cell repertoires in COVID-19. Assay: immunoSEQ multiplex PCR; the TCRdb copy retains only in-frame clones and omits some. The sample consists of 150,000 to 180,000 clones, just under 85% of them appearing once. The material sequenced was peripheral blood. The receptor source for this set is an older woman with acute or convalescent COVID-19. Both conserved end residues are trimmed from each CDR3. Each record gives: V gene, J gene, CDR3 protein.

TRBV7-9	TRBJ2-5	ASSFRQGTQETQY
TRBV11-2	TRBJ1-6	ASSSGTGGSPLH
TRBV9	TRBJ1-3	ASSVVAGFSGNTIY
TRBV5-4	TRBJ1-2	ASSSPGGLSYGYT
TRBV5-6	TRBJ1-2	ASTRRGIPNGYT
TRBV7-9	TRBJ1-2	ASSPRQGGYT
TRBV21-1	TRBJ2-2	ASKGANTGELF
TRBV18	TRBJ2-1	ASSPRARLNPL
TRBV5-6	TRBJ2-1	ASSTLRAGTVSYNEQF
TRBV6-5	TRBJ2-7	ASSYLGRTGREQY
TRBV6-5	TRBJ1-2	ASRPWTGDYGYT
TRBV9	TRBJ1-1	ASRPGTGAPNTEAF
TRBV7-3	TRBJ2-2	ASSAEGVAGELF
TRBV5-4	TRBJ1-4	ASSLRGRDTEKLF
TRBV2	TRBJ2-2	ASRLAIGTGELF
TRBV12-3/TRBV12-4	TRBJ1-5	ASSRQNNQPQH
TRBV6-1	TRBJ2-7	ASQGAREQY
TRBV14	TRBJ1-5	ASSLSDRNQPQH
TRBV7-7	TRBJ1-1	ASRILDRGPGEAF